This note documents a single TCR beta chain sequence. Study processing details: Scientists estimated how many nucleated cells there were by amplifying reference gene primers. Using immunoSEQ multiplex PCR, the repertoire was profiled, and TCRdb retains in-frame clones only, with some absent. V and J calls and clone size are as listed in that table; D and trimming were resolved from the DNA. This table has approximately 71,000 clones, over 75% appearing once. This entry belongs to a study of blood T cell repertoires in COVID-19. Study in general: Material from acute and convalescent COVID-19 was sourced from the United States, Italy and Spain. Sources were T cells, B-cell-depleted T cells, or PBMCs; the material itself was cDNA or gDNA.

The CDR3 totals 13 residues. Trimming cost V 6 bases and J 9 bases; bases outside gene matches: 7. Germline CDR1 reads SQVTM; CDR2 reads ANQGSEA. This clonotype was obtained from a human donor in a cohort sampled during active COVID-19. Sequenced sample: peripheral blood. V usage is TRBV29-1 and J usage is TRBJ2-1; 11 nucleotides line up with TRBD2. The CDR3: CSVKTSGMGEQFF. In DNA form, the CDR3 reads TGCAGCGTGAAGACTAGCGGGATGGGTGAGCAGTTCTTC.